Below, 31 T cell receptor beta chains from the same sample are listed, as sequenced in a study of T cell responses to AZD1222 COVID-19 vaccine. The method was immunoSEQ multiplex PCR; TCRdb's version includes in-frame clones alone and lacks a portion of them. The data contain about 180,000 clones, about 87% of them seen just once; the ten biggest clones take up about 4.1%. The specimen was peripheral blood, collected 28 days after the second dose of the MenACWY control vaccine. The origin of the receptors is an adult who received the MenACWY meningococcal vaccine as a control.

J is TRBJ2-5 and V is TRBV5-1; no definite D call. Germline V gene lookup returns CDR1 SGHRS and CDR2 YFSETQ. The CDR3 totals 14 residues. V lost 0 bases to trimming and J lost 1 base, with 7 bases between them. The CDR3: CASSLESTQETQYF. In nucleotides, the CDR3 is TGCGCCAGCAGCTTGGAATCTACCCAAGAGACCCAGTACTTC.

The chain joins TRBV4-3 to TRBJ2-1; 7 bases are shared with TRBD2. V gave up 0 bases and J gave up 1 base; unmatched junction bases: 9. Germline CDR1 LGHNA, CDR2 YSLEER. CDR3 length: 18 residues. CDR3 sequence: CASSQDWSGTLSYNEQFF. Written as DNA, the CDR3 is TGCGCCAGCAGCCAAGACTGGAGCGGGACGCTTTCCTACAATGAGCAGTTCTTC.

The chain employs TRBV12-3 or TRBV12-4 and TRBJ2-1; D is possibly TRBD1 (5 bases). Deletions cut 3 bases from V and 8 bases from J, with 11 bases between. The CDR3 extends over 13 amino acids. CDR3 protein: CASSLGRVDEQFF. The DNA of the CDR3 is TGTGCCAGCAGTTTGGGCAGGGTCGATGAGCAGTTCTTC.

This rearrangement joins TRBV29-1 to TRBJ2-7; D is perhaps TRBD2 (6 bases). Germline V gene data show CDR1 as SQVTM and CDR2 as ANQGSEA. V dropped 4 bases and J dropped 0 bases, with 13 bases sitting between them. There are 14 residues in the CDR3. The CDR3 DNA sequence: TGCAGCGTTGCATACCGGGGGAGCTCCTACGAGCAGTACTTC. It translates to CSVAYRGSSYEQYF.

The CDR3 DNA sequence: TGTGCCAGCAGTTTATCGGCCTATGGTGTTGGCACCTTC. Protein sequence: CASSLSAYGVGTF. The J gene is TRBJ1-2, the V gene TRBV28; D unclear. The CDR3 extends over 13 amino acids. Looked up from germline, CDR1 is MDHEN and CDR2 is SYDVKM. V shed 1 base and J shed 13 bases, with 16 bases lying between them.

This clone was seen only a few times. The V call is TRBV14, the J call TRBJ1-2, with D uncertain. Trimming stripped 4 bases from V and 7 bases from J, with 7 bases between. This CDR3 is 11 amino acids long. Germline V gene data show CDR1 as SGHDN and CDR2 as FVKESK. This chain's CDR3 is CASSRPGGYTF. CDR3 coding DNA: TGTGCCAGCAGCCGCCCGGGTGGCTACACCTTC. Full variable domain (remainder filled in from reference TRBV14 and TRBJ1-2): EAGVTQFPSHSVIEKGQTVTLRCDPISGHDNLYWYRRVMGKEIKFLLHFVKESKQDESGMPNNRFLAERTGGTYSTLKVQPAELEDSGVYFCASSRPGGYTFGSGTRLTVV.

J is TRBJ2-1 and V is TRBV11-3, with 7 bases fitting TRBD2. The V segment lost 2 bases and the J segment 9 bases; nucleotides outside the gene matches: 1. Germline CDR1 SGHNT, CDR2 YENEEA. The CDR3 is made up of 12 amino acids. CDR3 protein: CASSLTSAEQFF. The CDR3 DNA reads TGTGCCAGCAGCTTAACTAGCGCTGAGCAGTTCTTC.

This chain connects TRBV2 to TRBJ1-4; D call uncertain. The length of the CDR3 is 11 residues. V dropped 6 bases and J dropped 11 bases, with 10 bases sitting between them. Germline CDR1 SNHLY, CDR2 FYNNEI. CDR3 nucleotides: TGTGCCAGCAGGACCGGAGTGAAACTGTTTTTT. Translation: CASRTGVKLFF. The full variable domain, in which reference TRBV2 and TRBJ1-4 provide the parts outside the CDR3, is EPEVTQTPSHQVTQMGQEVILRCVPISNHLYFYWYRQILGQKVEFLVSFYNNEISEKSEIFDDQFSVERPDGSNFTLKIRSTKLEDSAMYFCASRTGVKLFFGSGTQLSVL.

J is TRBJ1-3 and V is TRBV19; D unresolved. V lost 3 bases, J lost 0 bases, and 6 bases lay in between. Germline-derived CDR1 and CDR2 are LNHDA and SQIVND (reference sequence). This CDR3 is 14 amino acids long. CDR3 protein: CASSMLSSGNTIYF. The CDR3, as DNA: TGTGCCAGTAGTATGCTGAGCTCTGGAAACACCATATATTTT.

J is TRBJ1-2 and V is TRBV12-3 or TRBV12-4; D ambiguous. The length of the CDR3 is 11 residues. Trimming shortened V by 6 bases and J by 6 bases, and 8 bases separated the two germline ends. CDR3 region: CASRLGDGYTF. The CDR3 nucleotides read TGTGCCAGCAGACTCGGGGATGGCTACACCTTC.

V and J are TRBV18 and TRBJ1-1, with D possibly being TRBD1 (6 bases). Germline V gene data show CDR1 as KGHSH and CDR2 as LQKENI. The CDR3 totals 13 residues. V was clipped by 4 bases and J by 1 base, with 7 bases between them. CDR3 DNA: TGTGCCAGCTCACAGGGGGAGAACACTGAAGCTTTCTTT. It specifies CASSQGENTEAFF.

This chain uses TRBV11-2 with TRBJ1-5; the D is unclear. CDR3 length: 13 amino acids. Germline CDR1 SGHAT, CDR2 FQNNGV. V shed 5 bases and J shed 3 bases, with 8 bases lying between them. The CDR3 DNA is TGTGCCAGCAGCCATGGGTCCAATCAGCCCCAGCATTTT. It specifies CASSHGSNQPQHF.

This clone was seen only a few times. CDR3 amino acids: CAWTGTGELFF. CDR3 nucleotide sequence: TGTGCCTGGACCGGCACCGGGGAGCTGTTTTTT. V gene TRBV30 combines with J gene TRBJ2-2; unclear D gene. The ends were cut back, 4 bases at V and 4 bases at J, with 4 bases in the middle. CDR1 is GTSNPN and CDR2 is SVGIG in the germline V gene (reference sequence). The CDR3 length is 11 residues.

The chain links TRBV7-2 to TRBJ1-1; no clear D. In germline, CDR1 is SGHTA, CDR2 FQGNSA. This CDR3 spans 13 amino acids. Trimming took off 1 base at V and 7 bases at J, with 10 bases between the two ends. The CDR3 DNA reads TGTGCCAGCAGCTTAGTCTGGGCTGGTGAAGCTTTCTTT. Protein product: CASSLVWAGEAFF.

The genes are TRBV19 and TRBJ2-3; the D gene is possibly TRBD1 (6 bases). The CDR3 loop spans 14 amino acids. Trimming pared 6 bases from V and 1 base from J, leaving 11 bases between. The germline V gene has CDR1 LNHDA and CDR2 SQIVND (reference sequence). In DNA form, the CDR3 reads TGTGCCAGTAGGCGGAGACAGGGCACAGATACGCAGTATTTT. Translation: CASRRRQGTDTQYF.

The J gene is TRBJ2-1, the V gene TRBV30; 12 positions match TRBD2. V was clipped by 1 base and J by 2 bases; unmatched bases: 6. The CDR3 has 17 residues. Germline-derived CDR1 and CDR2 are GTSNPN and SVGIG (reference sequence). DNA for the CDR3: TGTGCCTGGAGTGGACTAGCGGGAGAAAGGGCCTACAATGAGCAGTTCTTC. Its protein is CAWSGLAGERAYNEQFF.

The table lists this clone with a count of one. This sequence joins TRBV28 and TRBJ2-5, with 8 bases fitting TRBD1. The CDR3 totals 13 residues. Germline lookup yields CDR1 MDHEN and CDR2 SYDVKM. The V segment lost 8 bases and the J segment 6 bases; nucleotides outside the gene matches: 8. CDR3 DNA: TGTGCCAGCGCCTACAGGGGGATGAAGACCCAGTACTTC. Its protein product is CASAYRGMKTQYF.

Only one count was recorded for this clone. CDR3 nucleotides: TGTGCCAGCCCTCCTTTTGTGAATACTAATGAAAAACTGTTTTTT. Its translation is CASPPFVNTNEKLFF. The chain has TRBV21-1 and TRBJ1-4. TRBV21-1 is flagged as a pseudogene. The CDR3 is made up of 15 amino acids.

The rearrangement uses TRBV6-2 or TRBV6-3 and TRBJ2-5; D may be TRBD1 (6 bases). The CDR3 extends over 14 amino acids. Germline CDR1 MNHEY, CDR2 SVGEGT. V lost 5 bases, J lost 2 bases, and 12 bases lay in between. The CDR3, as DNA: TGTGCCAGCAGTCAAGACAGGTTACAAGAGACCCAGTACTTC. It encodes CASSQDRLQETQYF.

The V gene is TRBV7-3, the J gene TRBJ2-7; 7 bases are a match to TRBD2. Per germline, CDR1 SGHTA and CDR2 FQGTGA. V was pared by 5 bases and J by 0 bases, with 7 bases of the junction left unmatched. The CDR3 is made up of 15 amino acids. The CDR3 nucleotides read TGTGCCAGCAGCCTTTGGGGCGGGAGCTCCTACGAGCAGTACTTC. Protein: CASSLWGGSSYEQYF.

The V and J genes are TRBV27 and TRBJ2-2; a weak D match, TRBD1 (5 bases). Trimming took 6 bases from V and 1 from J, leaving 9 bases between them. Looked up from germline, CDR1 is MNHEY and CDR2 is SMNVEV (reference sequence). The CDR3 loop spans 14 amino acids. The CDR3 region has the DNA TGTGCCAGCAGCCTAGGACAGAACACCGGGGAGCTGTTTTTT. Residues: CASSLGQNTGELFF.

The rearrangement links TRBV12-3 or TRBV12-4 to TRBJ2-7, with a tentative D call TRBD1 (5 bases). This CDR3 has 12 amino acids. Trimming removed 6 bases from V and 5 bases from J, with 11 bases in between. Written as DNA, the CDR3 is TGTGCCAGCAGCCTAGGACACAACGAGCAGTACTTC. It encodes CASSLGHNEQYF.

This chain links TRBV13 with TRBJ1-6; D unresolved. V was clipped by 1 base and J by 9 bases, with 16 bases between them. Germline V gene sequence: CDR1 PRHDT, CDR2 FYEKMQ (reference sequence). The CDR3 loop spans 16 amino acids. The CDR3 nucleotides read TGTGCCAGCAGCTTAGCCGGGGTGGTTCGCCCTTCACCCCTCCACTTT. Translating gives CASSLAGVVRPSPLHF.

The gene calls are TRBV5-1 and TRBJ2-1, with D perhaps TRBD2 (5 bases). This CDR3 region has 15 residues. V lost 4 bases, J lost 1 base, and 12 bases lay in between. CDR1 is SGHRS and CDR2 is YFSETQ in the germline V gene. This CDR3 reads CASSELLGSYNEQFF. In DNA, the CDR3 is TGCGCCAGCAGCGAGTTACTAGGATCCTACAATGAGCAGTTCTTC.

V and J are TRBV19 and TRBJ2-2; maybe TRBD2 (5 bases). The ends were cut back, 7 bases at V and 2 bases at J, with 11 bases in the middle. The CDR3 is 14 residues long. The germline V gene has CDR1 LNHDA and CDR2 SQIVND (reference sequence). CDR3 amino acids: CASTDGENTGELFF. CDR3 DNA: TGTGCCAGTACCGACGGGGAAAACACCGGGGAGCTGTTTTTT.

This chain links TRBV20-1 with TRBJ1-4, with TRBD1 matching over 8 bases. The CDR3 has 12 residues. V lost 3 bases and J lost 8; bases outside the gene matches: 2. In germline, CDR1 is DFQATT, CDR2 SNEGSKA (reference sequence). CDR3 sequence (DNA): TGCAGTGCTAGTGGGACAGGAGAAAAACTGTTTTTT. Its protein is CSASGTGEKLFF.

The rearrangement links TRBV28 to TRBJ2-7; a possible D gene is TRBD2 (6 bases). The CDR3 has 16 residues. V lost 5 bases to trimming and J lost 2 bases, with 19 bases between them. In germline, CDR1 is MDHEN, CDR2 SYDVKM. The chain's CDR3 is CASSTQSLGGPYEQYF. The CDR3, as DNA: TGTGCCAGCAGTACCCAAAGTTTGGGAGGCCCCTACGAGCAGTACTTC.

The genes are TRBV9 and TRBJ2-3, with no clear D. CDR3 size: 15 residues. Germline V gene data show CDR1 as SGDLS and CDR2 as YYNGEE. V was pared by 2 bases and J by 6 bases, with 16 bases between. The CDR3 is CASSVVADFADTQYF. CDR3 coding DNA: TGTGCCAGCAGCGTGGTCGCAGATTTTGCCGATACGCAGTATTTT.

The CDR3 protein is CAARSRGRAADTQYF. The CDR3 DNA is TGTGCCGCCAGGTCCCGCGGGAGGGCGGCAGATACGCAGTATTTT. The rearrangement links TRBV27 to TRBJ2-3, with 9 positions matching TRBD2. CDR1 is MNHEY, CDR2 SMNVEV, per germline (reference sequence). Trimming at V came to 11 bases and at J to 4 bases, leaving 13 bases not matched to a gene. The length of the CDR3 is 15 residues.

The chain recombines TRBV19 with TRBJ2-2; 10 bases agree with TRBD1. The germline gives CDR1 LNHDA, CDR2 SQIVND (reference sequence). The V gene end was trimmed by 6 bases and the J gene end by 4 bases; junction bases not matched to a gene: 5. The CDR3 contains 15 residues. CDR3 residues: CASSSWTGGTGELFF. CDR3 coding DNA: TGTGCCAGTAGCAGTTGGACAGGGGGCACCGGGGAGCTGTTTTTT.

The chain uses TRBV10-1 and TRBJ2-1, with TRBD1 identical over 9 bases. Per the germline V gene, CDR1 is WNHNN and CDR2 is SYGVQD (reference sequence). Germline trimming cut 4 bases from V and 7 bases from J; bases unmatched to any gene: 8. CDR3 length: 15 residues. The CDR3 nucleotides read TGCGCCAGCAGTGGCCAAACCGGGACAGGGAATGAGCAGTTCTTC. This sequence encodes CASSGQTGTGNEQFF.